This T cell receptor (beta chain) was captured by sequencing in a study of blood T cell repertoires in COVID-19. CDR3 length equals 17 residues. The V gene's germline CDR1 is SNHLY and CDR2 FYNNEI. J lost 5 bases, V lost 5 bases, and 10 bases had no gene match. Authors' data handling: Nucleated cell counts were estimated from reference gene primer amplification. TCRdb keeps only in-frame clones here, not all; method: immunoSEQ multiplex PCR. The V and J calls and clone size are taken from that table; D and trimming were inferred from the DNA. Of under 110,000 clones in the sample, about 92% were seen once.

Sequencing was done on a sample of peripheral blood. This chain links TRBV2 with TRBJ2-5; the match to TRBD2 covers 14 bases. The source is a man in his forties or fifties with active COVID-19. The CDR3 sequence is CASSQRLAGGRRETQYF. The CDR3 DNA is TGTGCCAGCAGTCAACGACTAGCGGGAGGGAGGAGGGAGACCCAGTACTTC.